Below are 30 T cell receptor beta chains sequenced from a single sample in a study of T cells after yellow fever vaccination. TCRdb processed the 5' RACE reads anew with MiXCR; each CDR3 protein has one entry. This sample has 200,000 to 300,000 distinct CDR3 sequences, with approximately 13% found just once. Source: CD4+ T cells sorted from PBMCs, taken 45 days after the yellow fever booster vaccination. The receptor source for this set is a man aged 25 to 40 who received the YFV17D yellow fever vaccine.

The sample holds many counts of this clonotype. The CDR3 protein is CASSLRLAGVNEQFF. CDR3 DNA: TGTGCCAGCAGCTTGAGACTAGCGGGAGTGAATGAGCAGTTCTTC. The chain employs TRBV7-8 and TRBJ2-1; 12 bases map to TRBD2. The CDR3 consists of 15 residues. Trimming cost V 3 bases and J 7 bases; bases outside gene matches: 4. The V gene's germline CDR1 is SGHVS and CDR2 FQNEAQ.

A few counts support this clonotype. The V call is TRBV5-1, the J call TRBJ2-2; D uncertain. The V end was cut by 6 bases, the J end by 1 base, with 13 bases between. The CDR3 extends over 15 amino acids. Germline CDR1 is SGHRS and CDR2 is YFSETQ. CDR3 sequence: CASTPAQLNTGELFF. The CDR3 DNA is TGCGCCAGCACTCCCGCTCAGCTGAACACCGGGGAGCTGTTTTTT.

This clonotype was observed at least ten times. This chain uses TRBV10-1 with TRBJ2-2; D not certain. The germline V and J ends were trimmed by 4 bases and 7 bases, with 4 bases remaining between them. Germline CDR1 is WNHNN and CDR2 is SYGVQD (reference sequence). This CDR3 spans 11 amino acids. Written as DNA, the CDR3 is TGCGCCAGCAGTGCGGGCGGGGAGCTGTTTTTT. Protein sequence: CASSAGGELFF.

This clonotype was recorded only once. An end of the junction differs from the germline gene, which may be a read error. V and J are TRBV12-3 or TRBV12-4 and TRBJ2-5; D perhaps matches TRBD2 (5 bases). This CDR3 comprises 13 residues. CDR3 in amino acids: CVSRFVGAETQYF. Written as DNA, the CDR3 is TGTGTCAGCAGGTTCGTGGGAGCTGAGACCCAGTACTTC.

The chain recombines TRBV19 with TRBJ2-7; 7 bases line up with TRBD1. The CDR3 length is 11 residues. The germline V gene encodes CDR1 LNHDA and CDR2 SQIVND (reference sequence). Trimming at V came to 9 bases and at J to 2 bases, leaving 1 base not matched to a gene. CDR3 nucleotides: TGTGCCAGGCAGGGGGCCTACGAGCAGTACTTC. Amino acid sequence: CARQGAYEQYF.

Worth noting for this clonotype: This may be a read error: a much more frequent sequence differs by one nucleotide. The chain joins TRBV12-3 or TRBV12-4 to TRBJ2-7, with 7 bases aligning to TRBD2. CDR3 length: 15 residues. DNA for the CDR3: TGTGACAGCAGTTCCTCGGCTAGCGGCTCCTACGAGCAGTACTTC. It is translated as CDSSSSASGSYEQYF.

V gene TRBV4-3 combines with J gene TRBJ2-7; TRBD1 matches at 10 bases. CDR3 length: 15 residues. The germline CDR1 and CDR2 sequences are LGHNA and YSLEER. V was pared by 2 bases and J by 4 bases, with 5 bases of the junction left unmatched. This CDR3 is CASSQTGTGAYEQYF. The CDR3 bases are TGCGCCAGCAGCCAAACCGGGACAGGGGCGTACGAGCAGTACTTC.

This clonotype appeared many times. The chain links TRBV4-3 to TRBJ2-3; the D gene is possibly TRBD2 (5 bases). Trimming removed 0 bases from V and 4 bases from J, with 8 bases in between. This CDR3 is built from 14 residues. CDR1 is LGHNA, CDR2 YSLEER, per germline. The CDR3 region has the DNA TGCGCCAGCAGCCAAGAACGGGGATCAGATACGCAGTATTTT. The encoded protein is CASSQERGSDTQYF.

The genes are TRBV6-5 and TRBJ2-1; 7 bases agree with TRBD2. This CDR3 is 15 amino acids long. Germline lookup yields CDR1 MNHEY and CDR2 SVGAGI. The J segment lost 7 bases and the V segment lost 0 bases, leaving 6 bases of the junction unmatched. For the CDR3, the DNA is TGTGCCAGCAGTTACTCGAACGGGAGGATTAATGAGCAGTTCTTC. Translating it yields CASSYSNGRINEQFF.

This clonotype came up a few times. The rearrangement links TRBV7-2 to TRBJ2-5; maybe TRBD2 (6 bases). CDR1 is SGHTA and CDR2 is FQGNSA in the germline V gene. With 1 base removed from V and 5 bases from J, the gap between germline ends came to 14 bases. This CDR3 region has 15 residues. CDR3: CASSLGAGRWETQYF. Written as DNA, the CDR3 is TGTGCCAGCAGCTTAGGGGCGGGGCGGTGGGAGACCCAGTACTTC.

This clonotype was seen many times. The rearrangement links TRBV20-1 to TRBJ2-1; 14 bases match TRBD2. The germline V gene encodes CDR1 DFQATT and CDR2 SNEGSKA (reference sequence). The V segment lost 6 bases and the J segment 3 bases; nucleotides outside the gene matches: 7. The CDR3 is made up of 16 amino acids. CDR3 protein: CSAGTSGSTRYNEQFF. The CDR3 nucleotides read TGCAGTGCAGGGACTAGCGGGAGTACGCGCTACAATGAGCAGTTCTTC.

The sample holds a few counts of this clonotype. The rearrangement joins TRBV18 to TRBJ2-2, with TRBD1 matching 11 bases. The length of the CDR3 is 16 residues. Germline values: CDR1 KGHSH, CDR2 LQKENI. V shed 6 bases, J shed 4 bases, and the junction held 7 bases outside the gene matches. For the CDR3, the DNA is TGTGCCAGCTCCCGGACCGGGACAGGGGGCACCGGGGAGCTGTTTTTT. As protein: CASSRTGTGGTGELFF.

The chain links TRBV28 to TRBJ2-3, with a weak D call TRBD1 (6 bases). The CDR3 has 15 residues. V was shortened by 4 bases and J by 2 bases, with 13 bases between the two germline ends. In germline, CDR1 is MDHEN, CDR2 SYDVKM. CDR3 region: CASSWTALPTDTQYF. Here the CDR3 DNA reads TGTGCCAGCAGTTGGACAGCCCTCCCCACAGATACGCAGTATTTT.

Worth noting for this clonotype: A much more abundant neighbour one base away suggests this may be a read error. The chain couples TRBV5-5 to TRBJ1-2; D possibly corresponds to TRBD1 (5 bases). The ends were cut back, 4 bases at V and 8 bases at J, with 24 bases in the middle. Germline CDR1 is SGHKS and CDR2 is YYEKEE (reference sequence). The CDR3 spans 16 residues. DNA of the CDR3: TGTGCCAGCAGCCGAAATCAGGGATCCATTTTGGACGGCTACACCTTC. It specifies CASSRNQGSILDGYTF.

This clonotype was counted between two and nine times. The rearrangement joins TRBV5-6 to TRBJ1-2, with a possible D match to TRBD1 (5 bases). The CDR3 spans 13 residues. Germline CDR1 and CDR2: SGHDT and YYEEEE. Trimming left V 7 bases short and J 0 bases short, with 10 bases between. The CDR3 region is CASSVRANYGYTF. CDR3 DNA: TGTGCCAGCTCAGTCAGGGCTAACTATGGCTACACCTTC.

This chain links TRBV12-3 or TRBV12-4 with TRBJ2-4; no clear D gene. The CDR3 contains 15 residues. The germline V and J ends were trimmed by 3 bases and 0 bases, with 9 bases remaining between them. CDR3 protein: CASSLSGGAKNIQYF. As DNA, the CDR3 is TGTGCCAGCAGTTTGTCAGGCGGAGCCAAAAACATTCAGTACTTC.

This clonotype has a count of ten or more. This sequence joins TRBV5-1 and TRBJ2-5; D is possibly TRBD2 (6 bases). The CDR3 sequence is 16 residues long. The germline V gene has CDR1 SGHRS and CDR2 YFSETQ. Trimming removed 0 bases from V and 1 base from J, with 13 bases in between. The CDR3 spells CASSLGPSGGQETQYF. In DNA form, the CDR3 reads TGCGCCAGCAGCTTGGGGCCGTCCGGGGGCCAAGAGACCCAGTACTTC.

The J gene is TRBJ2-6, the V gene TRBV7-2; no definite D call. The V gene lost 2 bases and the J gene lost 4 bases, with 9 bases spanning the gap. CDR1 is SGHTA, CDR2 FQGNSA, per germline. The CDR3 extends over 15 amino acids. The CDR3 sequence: CASSLNPSGANVLTF. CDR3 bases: TGTGCCAGCAGCTTAAATCCGTCCGGGGCCAACGTCCTGACTTTC.

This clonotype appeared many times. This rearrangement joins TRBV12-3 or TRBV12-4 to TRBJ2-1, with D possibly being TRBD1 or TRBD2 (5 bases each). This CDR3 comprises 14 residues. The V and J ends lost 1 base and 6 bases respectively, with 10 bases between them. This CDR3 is CASSLGVGGNEQFF. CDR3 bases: TGTGCCAGCAGTTTAGGTGTTGGGGGCAATGAGCAGTTCTTC.

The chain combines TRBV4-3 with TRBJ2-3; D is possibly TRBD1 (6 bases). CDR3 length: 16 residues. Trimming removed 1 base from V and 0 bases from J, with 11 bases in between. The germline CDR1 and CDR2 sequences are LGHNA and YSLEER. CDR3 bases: TGCGCCAGCAGCCAAGCCCTAGGACAGAGCACAGATACGCAGTATTTT. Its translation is CASSQALGQSTDTQYF.

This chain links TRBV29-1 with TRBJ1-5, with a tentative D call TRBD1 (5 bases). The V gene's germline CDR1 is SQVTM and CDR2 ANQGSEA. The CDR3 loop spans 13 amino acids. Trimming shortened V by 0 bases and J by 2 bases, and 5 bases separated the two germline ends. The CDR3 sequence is CSVEEQGNQPQHF. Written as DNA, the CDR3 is TGCAGCGTTGAAGAACAGGGCAATCAGCCCCAGCATTTT.

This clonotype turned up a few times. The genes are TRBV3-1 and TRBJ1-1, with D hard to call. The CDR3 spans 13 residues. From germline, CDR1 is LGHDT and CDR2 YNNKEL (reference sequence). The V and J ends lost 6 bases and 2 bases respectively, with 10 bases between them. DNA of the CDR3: TGTGCCAGCAGAGAGTCTGCTAACACTGAAGCTTTCTTT. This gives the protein CASRESANTEAFF.

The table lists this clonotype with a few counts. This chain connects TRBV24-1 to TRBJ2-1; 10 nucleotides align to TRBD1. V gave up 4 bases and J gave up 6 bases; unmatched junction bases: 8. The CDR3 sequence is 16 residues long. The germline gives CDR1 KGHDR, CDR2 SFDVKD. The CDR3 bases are TGTGCCACCAGTGAGGAAGGACAGGGGGTGGGCAATGAGCAGTTCTTC. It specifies CATSEEGQGVGNEQFF.

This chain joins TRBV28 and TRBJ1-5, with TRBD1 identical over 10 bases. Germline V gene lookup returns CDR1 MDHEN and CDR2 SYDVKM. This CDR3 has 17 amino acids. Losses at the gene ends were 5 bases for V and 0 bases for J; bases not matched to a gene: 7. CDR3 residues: CASSPRDRGISNQPQHF. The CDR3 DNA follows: TGTGCCAGCAGTCCCCGGGACAGGGGCATTAGCAATCAGCCCCAGCATTTT.

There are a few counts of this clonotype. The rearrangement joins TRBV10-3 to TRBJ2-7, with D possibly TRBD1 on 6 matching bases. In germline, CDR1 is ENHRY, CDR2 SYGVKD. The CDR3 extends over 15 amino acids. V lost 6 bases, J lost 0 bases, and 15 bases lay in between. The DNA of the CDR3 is TGTGCCATCAGATCCAGGGGTCCCAGCTCCTACGAGCAGTACTTC. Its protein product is CAIRSRGPSSYEQYF.

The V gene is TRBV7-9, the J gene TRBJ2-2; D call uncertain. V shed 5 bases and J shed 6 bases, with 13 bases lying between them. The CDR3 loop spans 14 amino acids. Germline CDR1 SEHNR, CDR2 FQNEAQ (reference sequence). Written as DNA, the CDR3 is TGTGCCAGCAGCCCTACAAGTCGGGCCGGGGAGCTGTTTTTT. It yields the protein CASSPTSRAGELFF. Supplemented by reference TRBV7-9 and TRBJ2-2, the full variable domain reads DTGVSQNPRHKITKRGQNVTFRCDPISEHNRLYWYRQTLGQGPEFLTYFQNEAQLEKSRLLSDRFSAERPKGSFSTLEIQRTEQGDSAMYLCASSPTSRAGELFFGEGSRLTVL.

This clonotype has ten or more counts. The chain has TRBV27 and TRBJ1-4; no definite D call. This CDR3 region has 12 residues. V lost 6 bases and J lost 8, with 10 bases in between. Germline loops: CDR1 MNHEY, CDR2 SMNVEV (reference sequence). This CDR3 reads CASRAIGEKLFF. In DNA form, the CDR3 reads TGTGCCAGCAGGGCAATAGGGGAAAAACTGTTTTTT.

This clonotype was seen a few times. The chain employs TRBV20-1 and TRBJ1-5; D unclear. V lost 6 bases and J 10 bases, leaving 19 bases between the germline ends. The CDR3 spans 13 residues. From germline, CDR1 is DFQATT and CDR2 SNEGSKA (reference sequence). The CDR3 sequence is CSAVVRAQSPQHF. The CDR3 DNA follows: TGCAGTGCAGTGGTCCGGGCCCAGAGCCCCCAGCATTTT.

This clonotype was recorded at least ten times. The CDR3 protein is CASSPKTGGKNTEAFF. CDR3 in DNA: TGCGCCAGCAGCCCAAAGACAGGGGGAAAGAACACTGAAGCTTTCTTT. V usage is TRBV4-3 and J usage is TRBJ1-1, with 9 bases identical to TRBD1. CDR3 length: 16 residues. The V gene's germline CDR1 is LGHNA and CDR2 YSLEER. The ends lost 4 bases at V and 1 base at J; junction bases unmatched: 7.

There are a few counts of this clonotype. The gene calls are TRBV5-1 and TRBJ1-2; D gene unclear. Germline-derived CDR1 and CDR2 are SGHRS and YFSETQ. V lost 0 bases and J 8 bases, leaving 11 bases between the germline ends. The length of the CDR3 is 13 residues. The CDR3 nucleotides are TGCGCCAGCAGCTTGGACGCAGGTGGAGGCTACACCTTC. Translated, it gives CASSLDAGGGYTF.